This TCR beta chain appears in the sequencing data of a study of cytomegalovirus exposure and HLA in healthy donors. Overall study findings and caveats: Most TCRs appeared rarely, but some public TCRs recurred in many donors. The study recorded 164 TCR beta chains that were cytomegalovirus-associated. The CMV antigen specificity of a few CMV-associated chains was confirmed through in vitro analysis.

While the first cohort had 600 to 750 subjects, the donors belonged to the separate validation cohort of about 130 subjects. Assay: immunoSEQ multiplex PCR; the TCRdb copy retains only in-frame clones and omits some. This sample yields some 130,000 clones, of which around 80% are seen a single time; 25% to 30% belongs to the top ten. About this clone itself: Antigen: not known.

The origin of this receptor is a man younger than 40 in good health and CMV-seropositive. The material sequenced was PBMCs.

In DNA, the CDR3 is TGTGCCAGCAGCGAGCCGGGACTAGCCCCAGATACGCAGTATTTT. Translation: CASSEPGLAPDTQYF. This chain uses TRBV5-6 with TRBJ2-3; 9 bases line up with TRBD2. CDR1 is SGHDT, CDR2 YYEEEE, per germline. V was clipped by 4 bases and J by 4 bases; unmatched bases: 7. The CDR3 totals 15 residues.